The sequence of this TCR beta chain was determined in a study of regulatory T cells in long-lasting Graves disease. Whole-study results and caveats: Relative to new patients (under 1,000), persistent patients exhibited greater sharing of public clonotypes (about 2,700).

Arm-PCR with iRepertoire HTBI primers amplified the CDR3 regions for these TCR beta libraries. TCRdb re-analysed the multiplex PCR reads in MiXCR, keeping a single row per CDR3 protein. The sample includes roughly 500,000 distinct CDR3 sequences, approximately 21% seen only once; the top ten take roughly 7%. Only a few counts were recorded for this clonotype. As yet, its antigen is unknown. V gave up 5 bases and J gave up 0 bases, with 10 bases separating them. Per the germline V gene, CDR1 is LGHDT and CDR2 is YNNKEL (reference sequence). The CDR3 is 14 amino acids. Time point given: persistent/refractory GD, antithyroid drugs over 5 years with positive TRAb. From RNA extracted from PBMCs, the TCR library was made.

The sequence was collected from a female donor with Graves disease. The chain recombines TRBV3-1 with TRBJ1-1, with a weak D call TRBD1 (5 bases). The sample consisted of peripheral blood mononuclear cells (PBMCs), taken when the disease was refractory, from a patient treated with antithyroid drugs. The CDR3 region has the DNA TGTGCCAGCAGCGGACAAGGGATGAACACTGAAGCTTTCTTT. Its protein product is CASSGQGMNTEAFF.